What follows are 29 T cell receptor beta chains derived from one specimen sequenced in a study of blood T cell repertoires in COVID-19. TCRdb's copy holds only in-frame clones and misses some; the assay was immunoSEQ multiplex PCR. The sample shows around 250,000 clones, around 90% of them seen only once. Sequenced sample: peripheral blood. The receptors derive from a woman aged 55-70 years with COVID-19, enrolled during active disease.

The chain has TRBV6-5 and TRBJ2-7; TRBD2 agrees at 8 bases. Germline assignment: CDR1 MNHEY and CDR2 SVGAGI. The CDR3 runs 14 residues. V lost 7 bases, J lost 0 bases, and 5 bases stayed unmatched. The CDR3 sequence is CASTLAGLSYEQYF. CDR3 nucleotide sequence: TGTGCCAGCACTTTAGCGGGGCTCTCCTACGAGCAGTACTTC.

The V call is TRBV10-3, the J call TRBJ2-7, with 9 positions matching TRBD1. The CDR3 extends over 13 amino acids. Losses at the gene ends were 10 bases for V and 3 bases for J; bases not matched to a gene: 7. Germline CDR1 is ENHRY and CDR2 is SYGVKD. The CDR3 DNA reads TGTGCCACTGTTCCGGGACAGGGCTACGAGCAGTACTTC. Translated: CATVPGQGYEQYF.

The rearrangement joins TRBV6-6 to TRBJ2-3; 9 bases map to TRBD2. The CDR3 extends over 16 amino acids. Germline lookup yields CDR1 MNHNY and CDR2 SVGAGI (reference sequence). After removal of 2 bases from V and 1 base from J, the junction contained 4 bases not matched to a gene. CDR3 DNA sequence: TGTGCCAGCAGTTACAGCGGCGGGGGGGGCACAGATACGCAGTATTTT. Its protein is CASSYSGGGGTDTQYF.

V and J are TRBV5-1 and TRBJ1-1; D perhaps matches TRBD1 (6 bases). CDR1 is SGHRS and CDR2 is YFSETQ in the germline V gene. The CDR3 has 17 residues. V was clipped by 1 base and J by 1 base, with 17 bases between them. The CDR3 coding sequence is TGCGCCAGCAGCTTGACAGGGATGGGGGTAGGGAACACTGAAGCTTTCTTT. It translates to CASSLTGMGVGNTEAFF.

This clone showed up just a few times. This chain uses TRBV3-1 (or the pseudogene TRBV3-2) with TRBJ1-5; the match to TRBD1 covers 8 bases. From germline, CDR1 is LGHDT and CDR2 YNNKEL (reference sequence). The trim removed 2 bases at V and 1 base at J, leaving 1 base unmatched. The CDR3 loop spans 15 amino acids. The DNA for the CDR3 is TGTGCCAGCAGCCAACAGGGGGCGAGCAATCAGCCCCAGCATTTT. Amino acids: CASSQQGASNQPQHF.

The CDR3 spells CASSRIGGGTEAFF. The CDR3 bases are TGTGCCAGCAGCCGTATCGGGGGGGGCACTGAAGCTTTCTTT. The chain is built from TRBV7-2 and TRBJ1-1; a weak D match, TRBD1 (5 bases). The CDR3 consists of 14 residues. Germline CDR1 SGHTA, CDR2 FQGNSA. The V gene lost 5 bases and the J gene lost 4 bases, with 14 bases spanning the gap.

V usage is TRBV29-1 and J usage is TRBJ2-7; D possibly corresponds to TRBD2 (6 bases). This CDR3 is 13 amino acids long. Trimming cost V 0 bases and J 8 bases, with 14 bases left between them. The germline CDR1 and CDR2 sequences are SQVTM and ANQGSEA. CDR3 loop: CSVEEMEGMKQYF. For the CDR3, the DNA is TGCAGCGTTGAAGAGATGGAGGGTATGAAGCAGTACTTC.

The chain links TRBV7-3 to TRBJ1-2, with D possibly being TRBD1 (6 bases). Looked up from germline, CDR1 is SGHTA and CDR2 is FQGTGA. V lost 1 base, J lost 8 bases, and 14 bases lay in between. The CDR3 has 14 amino acids. CDR3 region: CASSLRFTGKGYTF. CDR3 DNA sequence: TGTGCCAGCAGCTTAAGATTTACAGGGAAGGGCTACACCTTC.

The rearrangement joins TRBV7-9 to TRBJ1-2; TRBD1 agrees at 7 bases. J was trimmed by 6 bases and V by 5 bases; bases with no gene match: 6. This CDR3 has 13 residues. Germline values: CDR1 SEHNR, CDR2 FQNEAQ (reference sequence). CDR3 nucleotides: TGTGCCAGCAGCCTCGGGACAGCCGATGGCTACACCTTC. Protein: CASSLGTADGYTF.

The J gene is TRBJ1-2, the V gene TRBV2; TRBD1 matches at 7 bases. Trimming cost V 6 bases and J 0 bases; bases outside gene matches: 10. From germline, CDR1 is SNHLY and CDR2 FYNNEI. This CDR3 contains 16 residues. The CDR3 region is CASSLLGTEANYGYTF. The DNA for the CDR3 is TGTGCCAGCAGCTTACTTGGGACAGAAGCTAACTATGGCTACACCTTC.

The CDR3 loop reads CASSQDQGKQETQYF. CDR3 DNA sequence: TGCGCCAGCAGCCAAGATCAGGGGAAGCAAGAGACCCAGTACTTC. The genes are TRBV4-1 and TRBJ2-5; possibly TRBD1 for D (6 bases). The germline CDR1 and CDR2 sequences are MGHRA and YSYEKL. The CDR3 totals 15 residues. V lost 0 bases to trimming and J lost 2 bases, with 10 bases between them.

The rearrangement uses TRBV5-4 and TRBJ1-1; 9 bases align to TRBD1. Trimming cost V 6 bases and J 3 bases; bases outside gene matches: 6. The germline V gene has CDR1 SGHNT and CDR2 YYREEE (reference sequence). This CDR3 is built from 14 residues. In nucleotides, the CDR3 is TGTGCCAGCACCCGACAGGGGGGATACACTGAAGCTTTCTTT. Translated: CASTRQGGYTEAFF.

The gene calls are TRBV5-1 and TRBJ2-2, with TRBD1 matching over 8 bases. V shed 1 base and J 4 bases; nucleotides not matched to a gene: 3. Germline loops: CDR1 SGHRS, CDR2 YFSETQ. The length of the CDR3 is 15 residues. CDR3 in DNA: TGCGCCAGCAGCTTGTTGGGACAGGCCACCGGGGAGCTGTTTTTT. This encodes CASSLLGQATGELFF.

The gene calls are TRBV3-1 (or the pseudogene TRBV3-2) and TRBJ2-2; 7 bases match TRBD2. From germline, CDR1 is LGHDT and CDR2 YNNKEL (reference sequence). The CDR3 length is 15 residues. V lost 1 base and J lost 1; bases outside the gene matches: 0. CDR3 nucleotide sequence: TGTGCCAGCAGCCAAGGCGGGGGGAACACCGGGGAGCTGTTTTTT. As protein: CASSQGGGNTGELFF.

This clone was detected only a few times. This chain connects TRBV5-1 to TRBJ2-3; 7 positions match TRBD2. Germline lookup yields CDR1 SGHRS and CDR2 YFSETQ. The CDR3 length is 15 residues. V lost 3 bases and J lost 7; bases outside the gene matches: 11. The CDR3 DNA reads as TGCGCCAGCAGCTGGGAGGGATTTCGGTCTCATACGCAGTATTTT. This encodes CASSWEGFRSHTQYF.

The chain employs TRBV5-1 and TRBJ1-4; 12 bases agree with TRBD1. The V and J ends lost 4 bases and 3 bases, in that order; junction bases with no gene match: 4. CDR3 length: 16 residues. Germline V gene lookup returns CDR1 SGHRS and CDR2 YFSETQ. CDR3 nucleotides: TGCGCCAGCAGCCGGGGACAGGGGGCTTCTAATGAAAAACTGTTTTTT. This codes for CASSRGQGASNEKLFF.

This clone was found once. The V call is TRBV7-9, the J call TRBJ1-2; 7 bases are a match to TRBD1. The CDR3 totals 14 residues. From germline, CDR1 is SEHNR and CDR2 FQNEAQ (reference sequence). V was pared by 1 base and J by 5 bases, with 4 bases of the junction left unmatched. The CDR3 DNA reads TGTGCCAGCAGCTTAGAGGGCAGGGGGTATGGCTACACCTTC. Encoded protein: CASSLEGRGYGYTF.

The rearrangement joins TRBV20-1 to TRBJ1-4; no clear D. V shed 3 bases and J shed 8 bases, with 16 bases lying between them. CDR3 length: 14 residues. Germline loops: CDR1 DFQATT, CDR2 SNEGSKA (reference sequence). The CDR3 is CSASDRTGGEKLFF. CDR3 nucleotides: TGCAGTGCTAGTGACCGAACCGGCGGGGAAAAACTGTTTTTT.

Points on this clone: One end of the junction does not line up with germline, which may come from a read error. The V and J genes are TRBV7-7 and TRBJ2-1; TRBD2 agrees at 12 bases. In germline, CDR1 is SSHAT, CDR2 FNYEAQ (reference sequence). This CDR3 comprises 16 residues. The chain's CDR3 is CASSLTSGGTYNEQFF. The CDR3 DNA follows: TGTGCTAGCAGCTTAACTAGCGGGGGGACCTACAATGAGCAGTTCTTC.

As regards this clone: This sample includes further DNA sequences coding for the same CDR3. The chain carries TRBV3-1 (or the pseudogene TRBV3-2) and TRBJ1-1; TRBD1 is a possible D gene (6 bases). Trimming stripped 4 bases from V and 0 bases from J, with 9 bases between. CDR3 length equals 14 residues. The germline V gene has CDR1 LGHDT and CDR2 YNNKEL (reference sequence). CDR3 in DNA: TGTGCCAGCAGCCGGGGACATTTGAACACTGAAGCTTTCTTT. It is translated as CASSRGHLNTEAFF.

The chain employs TRBV14 and TRBJ1-1, with 8 bases matching TRBD1. J gave up 6 bases and V 4 bases, and 7 bases lay outside the gene matches. The CDR3 spans 14 residues. Germline V gene data show CDR1 as SGHDN and CDR2 as FVKESK. The CDR3 DNA follows: TGTGCCAGCAGCCGGGGGACAGGACTCCCTGAAGCTTTCTTT. Protein product: CASSRGTGLPEAFF.

The rearrangement links TRBV5-4 to TRBJ2-5, with TRBD2 matching over 9 bases. The CDR3 runs 17 residues. Germline V CDR1 and CDR2: SGHNT, YYREEE (reference sequence). V lost 2 bases, J lost 0 bases, and 8 bases stayed unmatched. CDR3 protein: CASSLKFAGGYQETQYF. The CDR3 bases are TGTGCCAGCAGCTTAAAGTTTGCGGGGGGGTACCAAGAGACCCAGTACTTC.

V is TRBV7-8 and J is TRBJ1-4; D remains ambiguous. Trimming pared 3 bases from V and 8 bases from J, leaving 22 bases between. Germline V lookup: CDR1 SGHVS, CDR2 FQNEAQ. This CDR3 comprises 17 residues. The DNA of the CDR3 is TGTGCCAGCAGCTTTGGGATGTGGAAAAGGGCGGGGGAAAAACTGTTTTTT. Protein sequence: CASSFGMWKRAGEKLFF.

The chain is built from TRBV7-9 and TRBJ1-1, with D possibly matching TRBD1 (6 bases). Germline V gene lookup returns CDR1 SEHNR and CDR2 FQNEAQ (reference sequence). The V gene lost 4 bases and the J gene lost 8 bases, with 11 bases spanning the gap. There are 12 residues in the CDR3. CDR3 nucleotides: TGTGCCAGCAGCTATGTGGGACAAGAAGCTTTCTTT. It yields the protein CASSYVGQEAFF.

The rearrangement links TRBV5-4 to TRBJ2-2; TRBD2 might be the D (5 bases). CDR1 SGHNT and CDR2 YYREEE come from the germline V gene (reference sequence). The length of the CDR3 is 16 residues. V was cut by 2 bases and J by 1 base, with 12 bases left in between. CDR3 sequence (DNA): TGTGCCAGCAGCTTAGCGGCAACCAAGAACACCGGGGAGCTGTTTTTT. It yields the protein CASSLAATKNTGELFF.

The V gene is TRBV30, the J gene TRBJ2-1; 9 bases are shared with TRBD1. The CDR3 sequence is 13 residues long. With V trimmed by 2 bases and J by 7 bases, 3 bases remained unmatched. Germline V gives CDR1 GTSNPN, CDR2 SVGIG (reference sequence). CDR3 loop: CAWSPTGGNEQFF. CDR3 sequence (DNA): TGTGCCTGGAGTCCGACAGGGGGAAATGAGCAGTTCTTC.

The J gene is TRBJ2-2, the V gene TRBV7-3; a possible D gene is TRBD2 (7 bases). Germline CDR1 and CDR2: SGHTA and FQGTGA. Trimming removed 0 bases at V and 7 bases at J, with 21 bases between. The CDR3 contains 18 residues. The CDR3 DNA reads TGTGCCAGCAGCTTAACGGGCGGGGGCCTCTCGAGGGACGGGGAGCTGTTTTTT. This gives the protein CASSLTGGGLSRDGELFF.

The chain has TRBV5-1 and TRBJ1-1; unclear D gene. The CDR3 contains 15 residues. Trimming took 0 bases from V and 1 from J, leaving 10 bases between them. Germline V gene sequence: CDR1 SGHRS, CDR2 YFSETQ. The CDR3 nucleotides are TGCGCCAGCAGCTTGGGCCTACAGTCGAACACTGAAGCTTTCTTT. Translation gives CASSLGLQSNTEAFF.

The chain links TRBV27 to TRBJ1-6, with D possibly being TRBD1 (6 bases). Germline V lookup: CDR1 MNHEY, CDR2 SMNVEV (reference sequence). The CDR3 is made up of 13 amino acids. V was cut by 5 bases and J by 8 bases, with 10 bases left in between. CDR3 loop: CASSIRGHSPLHF. CDR3 DNA: TGTGCCAGCAGTATCAGGGGTCATTCACCCCTCCACTTT.